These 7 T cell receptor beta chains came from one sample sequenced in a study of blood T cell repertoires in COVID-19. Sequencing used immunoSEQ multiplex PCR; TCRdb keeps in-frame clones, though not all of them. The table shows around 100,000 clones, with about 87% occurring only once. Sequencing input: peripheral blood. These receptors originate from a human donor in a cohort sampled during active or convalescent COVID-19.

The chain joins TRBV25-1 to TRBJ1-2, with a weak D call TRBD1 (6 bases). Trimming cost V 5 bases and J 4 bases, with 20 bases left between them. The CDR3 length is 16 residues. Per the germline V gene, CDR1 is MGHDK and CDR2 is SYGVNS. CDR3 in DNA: TGTGCCAGCAGTCCCCGAATCAGGGGCGAAGGCTATGGCTACACCTTC. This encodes CASSPRIRGEGYGYTF.

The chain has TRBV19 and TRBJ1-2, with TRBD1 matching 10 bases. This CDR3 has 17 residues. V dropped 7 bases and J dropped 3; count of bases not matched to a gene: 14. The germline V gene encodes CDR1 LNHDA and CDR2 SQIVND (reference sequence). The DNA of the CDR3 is TGTGCCAGTAAAGCCAACAGGGCGGGACAGGGGCACTATGGCTACACCTTC. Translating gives CASKANRAGQGHYGYTF.

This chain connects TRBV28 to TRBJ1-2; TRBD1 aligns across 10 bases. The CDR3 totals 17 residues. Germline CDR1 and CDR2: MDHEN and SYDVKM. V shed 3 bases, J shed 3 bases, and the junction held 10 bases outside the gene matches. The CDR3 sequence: CASSFPGQGGRYYGYTF. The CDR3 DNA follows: TGTGCCAGCAGTTTCCCCGGACAGGGGGGAAGGTACTATGGCTACACCTTC.

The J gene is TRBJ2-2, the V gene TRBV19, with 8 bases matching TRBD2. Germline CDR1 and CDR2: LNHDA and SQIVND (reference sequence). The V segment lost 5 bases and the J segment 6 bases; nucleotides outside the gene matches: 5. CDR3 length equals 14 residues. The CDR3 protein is CASSQGLGSGELFF. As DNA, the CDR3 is TGTGCCAGTAGTCAGGGACTAGGGTCCGGGGAGCTGTTTTTT. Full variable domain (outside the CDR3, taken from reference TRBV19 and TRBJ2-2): DGGITQSPKYLFRKEGQNVTLSCEQNLNHDAMYWYRQDPGQGLRLIYYSQIVNDFQKGDIAEGYSVSREKKESFPLTVTSAQKNPTAFYLCASSQGLGSGELFFGEGSRLTVL.

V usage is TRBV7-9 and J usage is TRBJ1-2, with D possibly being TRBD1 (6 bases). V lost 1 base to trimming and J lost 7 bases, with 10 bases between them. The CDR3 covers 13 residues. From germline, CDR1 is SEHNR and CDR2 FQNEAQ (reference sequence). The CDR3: CASSLGTASGYTF. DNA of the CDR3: TGTGCCAGCAGCTTAGGGACAGCTTCTGGCTACACCTTC.

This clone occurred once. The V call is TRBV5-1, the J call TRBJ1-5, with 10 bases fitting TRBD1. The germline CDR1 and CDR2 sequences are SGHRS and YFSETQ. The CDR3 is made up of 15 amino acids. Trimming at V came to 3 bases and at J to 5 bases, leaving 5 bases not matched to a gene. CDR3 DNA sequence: TGCGCCAGCAGCTCGACAGGGGGCAGTGATCAGCCCCAGCATTTT. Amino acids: CASSSTGGSDQPQHF. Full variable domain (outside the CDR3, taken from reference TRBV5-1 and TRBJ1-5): KAGVTQTPRYLIKTRGQQVTLSCSPISGHRSVSWYQQTPGQGLQFLFEYFSETQRNKGNFPGRFSGRQFSNSRSEMNVSTLELGDSALYLCASSSTGGSDQPQHFGDGTRLSIL.

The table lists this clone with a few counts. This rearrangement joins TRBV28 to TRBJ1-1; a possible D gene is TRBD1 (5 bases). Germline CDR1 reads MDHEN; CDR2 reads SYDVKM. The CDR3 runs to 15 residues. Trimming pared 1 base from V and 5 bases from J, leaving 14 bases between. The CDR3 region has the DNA TGTGCCAGCAGTTTATTGCCAGGGATAGGAACTGAAGCTTTCTTT. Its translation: CASSLLPGIGTEAFF. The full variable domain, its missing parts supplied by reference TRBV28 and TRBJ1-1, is DVKVTQSSRYLVKRTGEKVFLECVQDMDHENMFWYRQDPGLGLRLIYFSYDVKMKEKGDIPEGYSVSREKKERFSLILESASTNQTSMYLCASSLLPGIGTEAFFGQGTRLTVV.